The 25 T cell receptor beta chains presented below share a single source sample, sequenced in a study of blood T cell repertoires in COVID-19. Method: immunoSEQ multiplex PCR; TCRdb's copy keeps in-frame clones and lacks some. Here the sample spans 150,000 to 200,000 clones, about 90% being singletons. Sample: PBMCs or T cells enriched from blood (not recorded which). These receptors all come from a human donor with acute COVID-19. The donor label of this sample is uncertain.

The table lists this clone with a few counts. The rearrangement joins TRBV27 to TRBJ1-2; TRBD1 is a possible D gene (6 bases). V gave up 5 bases and J gave up 3 bases, with 22 bases separating them. Germline CDR1 reads MNHEY; CDR2 reads SMNVEV (reference sequence). The CDR3 consists of 17 residues. The CDR3 region is CASSPLTGPVLDYGYTF. The CDR3 DNA follows: TGTGCCAGCAGTCCTCTTACAGGGCCAGTGCTAGACTATGGCTACACCTTC.

The gene calls are TRBV9 and TRBJ2-1; maybe TRBD1 (5 bases). CDR1 is SGDLS, CDR2 YYNGEE, per germline. The CDR3 runs to 17 residues. The V end lost 1 base, the J end lost 0 bases, and 14 bases lay between the germline ends. The CDR3 coding sequence is TGTGCCAGCAGCGTATTAGACAGCTACAGCTCCTACAATGAGCAGTTCTTC. This encodes CASSVLDSYSSYNEQFF.

This CDR3 reads CASSETTSGAYNEQFF. The CDR3 DNA is TGTGCCAGCAGTGAAACGACTAGCGGGGCGTACAATGAGCAGTTCTTC. The chain combines TRBV2 with TRBJ2-1, with TRBD2 matching over 11 bases. V was pared by 2 bases and J by 4 bases, with 4 bases of the junction left unmatched. Germline CDR1 and CDR2: SNHLY and FYNNEI. The CDR3 spans 16 residues.

The V and J genes are TRBV4-3 and TRBJ2-5, with D unresolved. V shed 1 base and J shed 5 bases, with 8 bases lying between them. CDR1 and CDR2 (germline): LGHNA, YSLEER. This CDR3 has 13 residues. In DNA form, the CDR3 reads TGCGCCAGCAGCCAAGGGGCAGGCGAGACCCAGTACTTC. The encoded protein is CASSQGAGETQYF.

The chain has TRBV5-8 and TRBJ1-1, with D perhaps matching TRBD1 (5 bases). The CDR3 has 15 amino acids. Trimming took off 2 bases at V and 1 base at J, with 12 bases between the two ends. In germline, CDR1 is SGHTS, CDR2 YDEGEE. CDR3 sequence reads: CASSLSQGGNTEAFF. CDR3 in DNA: TGTGCCAGCAGCTTATCCCAGGGAGGGAACACTGAAGCTTTCTTT.

This CDR3 reads CASSRQGFGEKLFF. The DNA of the CDR3 is TGCGCCAGCAGCCGTCAGGGGTTCGGGGAAAAACTGTTTTTT. The V and J genes are TRBV4-3 and TRBJ1-4, with D possibly being TRBD1 (6 bases). Trimming took off 4 bases at V and 8 bases at J, with 14 bases between the two ends. Germline assignment: CDR1 LGHNA and CDR2 YSLEER. This CDR3 spans 14 amino acids.

This clone has just a few counts. The gene calls are TRBV5-5 and TRBJ1-5; 9 positions agree with TRBD1. This CDR3 region has 16 residues. The V gene end was trimmed by 4 bases and the J gene end by 3 bases; junction bases not matched to a gene: 8. The germline V gene encodes CDR1 SGHKS and CDR2 YYEKEE (reference sequence). CDR3 nucleotides: TGTGCCAGCAGCCGCGGGGACAGGGAGGACAATCAGCCCCAGCATTTT. The encoded protein is CASSRGDREDNQPQHF.

The chain joins TRBV6-2 or TRBV6-3 to TRBJ1-6, with 9 bases matching TRBD1. The ends lost 6 bases at V and 10 bases at J; junction bases unmatched: 7. This CDR3 is 14 amino acids long. CDR1 and CDR2 from the germline V gene are MNHEY and SVGEGT. The CDR3 loop reads CASSRTGGWSPLHF. The CDR3 DNA reads as TGTGCCAGCAGCCGAACAGGGGGCTGGTCACCCCTCCACTTT.

This chain connects TRBV4-1 to TRBJ1-1; D is possibly TRBD1 (5 bases). This CDR3 has 16 residues. V lost 2 bases and J 0 bases, leaving 13 bases between the germline ends. CDR1 and CDR2 (germline): MGHRA, YSYEKL. CDR3 DNA: TGCGCCAGCAGCCAACCAGGGAGGGGAATGAACACTGAAGCTTTCTTT. This gives the protein CASSQPGRGMNTEAFF.

J is TRBJ2-7 and V is TRBV13; 9 nucleotides match TRBD1. J gave up 6 bases and V 5 bases, and 8 bases lay outside the gene matches. The V gene's germline CDR1 is PRHDT and CDR2 FYEKMQ (reference sequence). This CDR3 has 14 residues. The CDR3 region has the DNA TGTGCCAGCAGCCCCACCGGGACAGGGCGCGAGCAGTACTTC. Translated, it gives CASSPTGTGREQYF.

The rearrangement uses TRBV5-5 and TRBJ1-5, with D unresolved. The CDR3 covers 15 residues. The V gene lost 2 bases and the J gene lost 1 base, with 10 bases spanning the gap. Germline CDR1 is SGHKS and CDR2 is YYEKEE (reference sequence). The CDR3 coding sequence is TGTGCCAGCAGCTTCTCCGGAGGGAGCAATCAGCCCCAGCATTTT. Translated, it gives CASSFSGGSNQPQHF.

The V call is TRBV30, the J call TRBJ2-1; TRBD2 agrees at 10 bases. The germline V gene has CDR1 GTSNPN and CDR2 SVGIG (reference sequence). Trimming took 3 bases from V and 9 from J; bases not matched to a gene: 14. This CDR3 spans 16 amino acids. CDR3 residues: CAWRDGAGGWVSEQFF. CDR3 sequence (DNA): TGTGCCTGGAGGGACGGAGCGGGGGGGTGGGTTAGTGAGCAGTTCTTC.

This clone occurred a few times. The chain employs TRBV15 and TRBJ2-2, with D maybe TRBD2 (5 bases). Trimming left V 0 bases short and J 2 bases short, with 16 bases between. CDR1 and CDR2 from the germline V gene are LNHNV and YYDKDF (reference sequence). This CDR3 has 18 residues. CDR3 sequence: CATSRDRPMRVNTGELFF. The DNA for the CDR3 is TGTGCCACCAGCAGAGATCGACCGATGAGGGTAAACACCGGGGAGCTGTTTTTT.

This clone was found once. The gene calls are TRBV29-1 and TRBJ1-2; 8 bases align to TRBD1. Trimming at V came to 7 bases and at J to 5 bases, leaving 9 bases not matched to a gene. Germline CDR1 and CDR2: SQVTM and ANQGSEA. This CDR3 has 13 amino acids. The CDR3 sequence is CSGGAGGQYGYTF. The CDR3 DNA is TGCAGCGGCGGAGCAGGGGGCCAGTATGGCTACACCTTC.

The rearrangement uses TRBV2 and TRBJ2-5, with 10 bases that match TRBD2. The V segment lost 3 bases and the J segment 4 bases; nucleotides outside the gene matches: 14. CDR3 length: 18 amino acids. Germline CDR1 reads SNHLY; CDR2 reads FYNNEI. CDR3 region: CASSEPGDEAGGLETQYF. In nucleotides, the CDR3 is TGTGCCAGCAGTGAGCCAGGGGACGAAGCGGGGGGGCTAGAGACCCAGTACTTC.

This sequence joins TRBV7-2 and TRBJ1-5; D gene unclear. This CDR3 has 13 amino acids. Trimming left V 4 bases short and J 10 bases short, with 14 bases between. Looked up from germline, CDR1 is SGHTA and CDR2 is FQGNSA. The CDR3 here is CASSYSMGVPQHF. The CDR3 DNA reads as TGTGCCAGCAGCTACTCAATGGGCGTTCCCCAGCATTTT.

The chain uses TRBV27 and TRBJ1-2; the D gene is possibly TRBD1 (5 bases). The V gene's germline CDR1 is MNHEY and CDR2 SMNVEV (reference sequence). CDR3 length: 13 amino acids. Trimming cost V 8 bases and J 2 bases, with 12 bases left between them. The CDR3 DNA sequence: TGTGCCAGCGCCGGGGGGTCAAACTATGGCTACACCTTC. It codes for CASAGGSNYGYTF.

This clone occurred once. The rearrangement uses TRBV2 and TRBJ2-5; weak D call: TRBD2 (6 bases). V was trimmed by 9 bases and J by 6 bases, leaving 11 bases between them. The germline CDR1 and CDR2 sequences are SNHLY and FYNNEI. The CDR3 is made up of 11 amino acids. The CDR3 is CASGRGKTQYF. Written as DNA, the CDR3 is TGTGCCAGTGGGCGGGGAAAGACCCAGTACTTC.

This clone was counted between two and nine times. This chain uses TRBV7-2 with TRBJ2-1; 9 bases are a match to TRBD2. Looked up from germline, CDR1 is SGHTA and CDR2 is FQGNSA. Trimming removed 1 base from V and 7 bases from J; junction bases left unmatched: 5. This CDR3 is built from 15 residues. CDR3 DNA sequence: TGTGCCAGCAGCTTAGTAGGCGGGGGGGGAAATGAGCAGTTCTTC. Amino acids: CASSLVGGGGNEQFF. Full variable domain (outside the CDR3, taken from reference TRBV7-2 and TRBJ2-1): GAGVSQSPSNKVTEKGKDVELRCDPISGHTALYWYRQSLGQGLEFLIYFQGNSAPDKSGLPSDRFSAERTGGSVSTLTIQRTQQEDSAVYLCASSLVGGGGNEQFFGPGTRLTVL.

The chain couples TRBV6-2 or TRBV6-3 to TRBJ1-1; D is uncertain. Germline V lookup: CDR1 MNHEY, CDR2 SVGEGT. This CDR3 has 13 residues. Deletions cut 4 bases from V and 6 bases from J, with 12 bases between. CDR3 nucleotide sequence: TGTGCCAGCAGTTTCAACTTGGTGTCTGAAGCTTTCTTT. This encodes CASSFNLVSEAFF.

The rearrangement links TRBV7-2 to TRBJ2-5, with TRBD2 matching 7 bases. The CDR3 runs to 16 residues. J gave up 1 base and V 1 base, and 6 bases lay outside the gene matches. Germline V lookup: CDR1 SGHTA, CDR2 FQGNSA. CDR3 DNA sequence: TGTGCCAGCAGCTTAGTCTCGACTAGCCTCCAAGAGACCCAGTACTTC. It translates to CASSLVSTSLQETQYF. The full variable domain, in which reference TRBV7-2 and TRBJ2-5 provide the parts outside the CDR3, is GAGVSQSPSNKVTEKGKDVELRCDPISGHTALYWYRQSLGQGLEFLIYFQGNSAPDKSGLPSDRFSAERTGGSVSTLTIQRTQQEDSAVYLCASSLVSTSLQETQYFGPGTRLLVL.

This clone was recorded once. This chain uses TRBV3-1 (or the pseudogene TRBV3-2) with TRBJ1-2, with 10 bases lining up with TRBD1. CDR3 length equals 16 residues. With V trimmed by 1 base and J by 2 bases, 4 bases remained unmatched. Germline CDR1 LGHDT, CDR2 YNNKEL (reference sequence). This CDR3 reads CASSQVGTGVNYGYTF. CDR3 bases: TGTGCCAGCAGCCAAGTAGGGACAGGGGTAAACTATGGCTACACCTTC.

The chain combines TRBV4-1 with TRBJ2-5; TRBD2 might be the D (5 bases). With 4 bases removed from V and 6 bases from J, the gap between germline ends came to 18 bases. Looked up from germline, CDR1 is MGHRA and CDR2 is YSYEKL. This CDR3 has 15 amino acids. For the CDR3, the DNA is TGCGCCAGCAGCCCCCTCGGGGTGACCACTCAGACCCAGTACTTC. It is translated as CASSPLGVTTQTQYF.

The J gene is TRBJ2-7, the V gene TRBV6-5; D might be TRBD1 (6 bases). The CDR3 extends over 13 amino acids. V lost 7 bases and J 1 base, leaving 11 bases between the germline ends. The germline V gene has CDR1 MNHEY and CDR2 SVGAGI. The CDR3 region has the DNA TGTGCCAGCAAACCGGACAGTTCCTACGAGCAGTACTTC. Translating gives CASKPDSSYEQYF.

V gene TRBV6-4 combines with J gene TRBJ1-5; 8 nucleotides align to TRBD1. Germline loops: CDR1 MRHNA, CDR2 SNTAGT. CDR3 length: 14 residues. With 6 bases clipped from V and 5 bases from J, the junction kept 6 bases outside the gene matches. CDR3 region: CASRTGGGYQPQHF. DNA for the CDR3: TGTGCCAGCAGAACAGGGGGTGGCTATCAGCCCCAGCATTTT.